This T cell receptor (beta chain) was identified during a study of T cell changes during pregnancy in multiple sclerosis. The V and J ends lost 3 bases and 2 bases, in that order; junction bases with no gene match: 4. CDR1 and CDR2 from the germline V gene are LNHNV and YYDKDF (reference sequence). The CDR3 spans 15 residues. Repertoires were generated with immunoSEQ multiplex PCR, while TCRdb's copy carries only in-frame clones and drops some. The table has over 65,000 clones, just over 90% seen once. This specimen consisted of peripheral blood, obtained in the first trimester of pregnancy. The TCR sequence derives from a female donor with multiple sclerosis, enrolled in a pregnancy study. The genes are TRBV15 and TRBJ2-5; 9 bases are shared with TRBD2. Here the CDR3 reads CATSSFSGGQETQYF. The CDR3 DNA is TGTGCCACCAGCAGCTTTAGCGGGGGACAAGAGACCCAGTACTTC.